These 21 T cell receptor beta chains were sequenced from one sample in a study of cytomegalovirus exposure and HLA in healthy donors. The PCR was carried out with 60 Vbeta primers and 13 Jbeta primers. Measured with immunoSEQ multiplex PCR; TCRdb has only the in-frame clones, and not every one. Of 150,000 to 200,000 clones in the sample, roughly 78% are singletons; the top ten hold approximately 2.1%. The sample comprised PBMCs. These TCRs come from a woman in her twenties or thirties in good health and CMV-seronegative.

CDR3 sequence (DNA): TGTGCCAGCAGTCCTTGGACAGGGCAAGGTAGTGAGCAGTTCTTC. Translating gives CASSPWTGQGSEQFF. The chain is built from TRBV6-5 and TRBJ2-1, with 8 positions matching TRBD1. Trimming removed 5 bases from V and 9 bases from J; junction bases left unmatched: 12. CDR1 and CDR2 from the germline V gene are MNHEY and SVGAGI. The CDR3 length is 15 residues.

This clone was seen more than once but under ten times. The CDR3 protein is CASRDRVSSYEQYF. The CDR3 coding sequence is TGCGCCAGCCGAGACAGGGTTAGCTCCTACGAGCAGTACTTC. This sequence joins TRBV5-1 and TRBJ2-7; TRBD1 matches 7 bases. Trimming cost V 7 bases and J 0 bases; bases outside gene matches: 7. Germline lookup yields CDR1 SGHRS and CDR2 YFSETQ. The CDR3 sequence is 14 residues long. Full variable domain (outside the CDR3, taken from reference TRBV5-1 and TRBJ2-7): KAGVTQTPRYLIKTRGQQVTLSCSPISGHRSVSWYQQTPGQGLQFLFEYFSETQRNKGNFPGRFSGRQFSNSRSEMNVSTLELGDSALYLCASRDRVSSYEQYFGPGTRLTVT.

J is TRBJ1-5 and V is TRBV23-1; 8 nucleotides match TRBD1. TRBV23-1 is an ORF for which the function is uncertain. The ends lost 5 bases at V and 3 bases at J; junction bases unmatched: 3. The CDR3 has 14 amino acids. CDR3 DNA: TGCGCCAGCAGTTGGACAGGGCCCAATCAGCCCCAGCATTTT. Translating gives CASSWTGPNQPQHF.

The chain joins TRBV10-1 to TRBJ2-1; no clear D. Germline loops: CDR1 WNHNN, CDR2 SYGVQD (reference sequence). CDR3 length equals 13 residues. Trimming cost V 4 bases and J 2 bases, with 6 bases left between them. The CDR3 is CASSATTYNEQFF. CDR3 nucleotide sequence: TGCGCCAGCAGTGCTACTACCTACAATGAGCAGTTCTTC.

For this clone: At one end, the junction sequence differs from germline, possibly due to a read error. V gene TRBV6-1 combines with J gene TRBJ2-7; TRBD1 might be the D (5 bases). The CDR3 is made up of 11 amino acids. Looked up from germline, CDR1 is MNHNS and CDR2 is SASEGT. As DNA, the CDR3 is TGTGCCAGCAGTACGGGCAGGGCAGCGCACTTC. Protein sequence: CASSTGRAAHF.

This clone was observed once. V usage is TRBV5-1 and J usage is TRBJ2-5; TRBD2 is a possible D gene (6 bases). Trimming took off 0 bases at V and 3 bases at J, with 9 bases between the two ends. Germline V gene data show CDR1 as SGHRS and CDR2 as YFSETQ. The length of the CDR3 is 14 residues. CDR3 residues: CASSLAGGKETQYF. The CDR3 nucleotides are TGCGCCAGCAGCTTGGCCGGAGGGAAAGAGACCCAGTACTTC.

The V gene is TRBV10-3, the J gene TRBJ2-7; 11 bases are a match to TRBD2. This CDR3 spans 14 amino acids. Per germline, CDR1 ENHRY and CDR2 SYGVKD. V lost 4 bases, J lost 5 bases, and 4 bases stayed unmatched. In DNA form, the CDR3 reads TGTGCCATCAGTGGATTAGCGGGGGGGAACGAGCAGTACTTC. Protein product: CAISGLAGGNEQYF.

The chain is built from TRBV29-1 and TRBJ2-5; 9 bases fit TRBD2. This CDR3 is built from 13 residues. Germline V gene sequence: CDR1 SQVTM, CDR2 ANQGSEA. Trimming took 5 bases from V and 2 from J; bases not matched to a gene: 3. This chain's CDR3 is CSVNSGGQETQYF. The CDR3 bases are TGCAGCGTTAATAGCGGGGGTCAAGAGACCCAGTACTTC.

This chain uses TRBV5-1 with TRBJ2-3, with 7 positions matching TRBD2. The CDR3 sequence is 15 residues long. Germline-derived CDR1 and CDR2 are SGHRS and YFSETQ. The junction had 4 bases not matched to a gene; V was cut back by 3 bases and J by 0 bases. The CDR3 DNA reads TGCGCCAGCAGCTGGGGGGGGACCAGCACAGATACGCAGTATTTT. This codes for CASSWGGTSTDTQYF.

The V and J genes are TRBV5-1 and TRBJ1-4; 11 bases agree with TRBD1. The J segment lost 1 base and the V segment lost 4 bases, leaving 3 bases of the junction unmatched. This CDR3 region has 16 residues. The germline gives CDR1 SGHRS, CDR2 YFSETQ. The DNA for the CDR3 is TGCGCCAGCAGCCCGGGACAGGGGGGAACTAATGAAAAACTGTTTTTT. It is translated as CASSPGQGGTNEKLFF.

V gene TRBV5-6 combines with J gene TRBJ1-1; 7 bases align to TRBD1. The CDR3 has 14 amino acids. With 3 bases clipped from V and 1 base from J, the junction kept 3 bases outside the gene matches. Germline lookup yields CDR1 SGHDT and CDR2 YYEEEE. DNA of the CDR3: TGTGCCAGCAGCTGGACAGGACCGAACACTGAAGCTTTCTTT. Protein product: CASSWTGPNTEAFF. The full variable domain, its missing parts supplied by reference TRBV5-6 and TRBJ1-1, is DAGVTQSPTHLIKTRGQQVTLRCSPKSGHDTVSWYQQALGQGPQFIFQYYEEEERQRGNFPDRFSGHQFPNYSSELNVNALLLGDSALYLCASSWTGPNTEAFFGQGTRLTVV.

This chain connects TRBV5-1 to TRBJ1-1, with 8 bases aligning to TRBD1. CDR1 is SGHRS, CDR2 YFSETQ, per germline. This CDR3 has 17 amino acids. Trimming took 3 bases from V and 0 from J; bases not matched to a gene: 10. CDR3 loop: CASSSDQGARMNTEAFF. The CDR3 DNA reads as TGCGCCAGCAGCTCCGACCAGGGGGCCCGCATGAACACTGAAGCTTTCTTT.

The rearrangement uses TRBV5-8 and TRBJ1-5, with D uncertain. The CDR3 runs 13 residues. Germline lookup yields CDR1 SGHTS and CDR2 YDEGEE. V shed 4 bases and J shed 7 bases, with 12 bases lying between them. The CDR3 nucleotides read TGTGCCAGCAGCCTTTATATGGGCCAGCCCCAGCATTTT. Translating gives CASSLYMGQPQHF.

This chain links TRBV4-3 with TRBJ1-2; 7 bases are a match to TRBD1. The CDR3 runs 17 residues. Germline values: CDR1 LGHNA, CDR2 YSLEER. With V trimmed by 1 base and J by 0 bases, 8 bases remained unmatched. This CDR3 is CASSQGSGTATNYGYTF. In DNA form, the CDR3 reads TGCGCCAGCAGCCAAGGTTCCGGGACAGCAACTAACTATGGCTACACCTTC.

The chain is built from TRBV7-8 and TRBJ1-2, with 8 bases that match TRBD1. The CDR3 spans 14 residues. V gave up 5 bases and J gave up 5 bases; unmatched junction bases: 7. Germline V gene data show CDR1 as SGHVS and CDR2 as FQNEAQ. The chain's CDR3 is CASSADRGHYGYTF. The CDR3 coding sequence is TGTGCCAGCAGCGCCGACAGGGGCCATTATGGCTACACCTTC.

This chain links TRBV30 with TRBJ1-3; tentative D call: TRBD1 (6 bases). Trimming removed 6 bases at V and 3 bases at J, with 12 bases between. This CDR3 region has 13 residues. Germline assignment: CDR1 GTSNPN and CDR2 SVGIG (reference sequence). The CDR3 sequence is CACSGGLGNTIYF. CDR3 nucleotides: TGTGCCTGTTCGGGGGGCCTTGGAAACACCATATATTTT. Complete variable domain (other parts from reference TRBV30 and TRBJ1-3): SQTIHQWPATLVQPVGSPLSLECTVEGTSNPNLYWYRQAAGRGLQLLFYSVGIGQISSEVPQNLSASRPQDRQFILSSKKLLLSDSGFYLCACSGGLGNTIYFGEGSWLTVV.

The chain is built from TRBV4-1 and TRBJ2-7; the D gene is possibly TRBD2 (5 bases). The CDR3 has 15 amino acids. Looked up from germline, CDR1 is MGHRA and CDR2 is YSYEKL. With 3 bases removed from V and 0 bases from J, the gap between germline ends came to 12 bases. The DNA for the CDR3 is TGCGCCAGCAGCCACAAACTAGGGAGCTCCTACGAGCAGTACTTC. Translated, it gives CASSHKLGSSYEQYF.

This clone has only one observation. The chain employs TRBV2 and TRBJ2-1, with D possibly matching TRBD2 (7 bases). Trimming removed 2 bases from V and 6 bases from J, with 14 bases in between. The CDR3 runs to 15 residues. CDR1 SNHLY and CDR2 FYNNEI come from the germline V gene. In DNA form, the CDR3 reads TGTGCCAGCAGTGAAATTCGGGGGGCCACCAATGAGCAGTTCTTC. The encoded protein is CASSEIRGATNEQFF.

This rearrangement joins TRBV6-1 to TRBJ2-1; D gene uncertain. V was shortened by 7 bases and J by 0 bases, with 7 bases between the two germline ends. The CDR3 runs 13 residues. Germline V gene data show CDR1 as MNHNS and CDR2 as SASEGT. The CDR3 protein is CASKTSSYNEQFF. The CDR3 DNA follows: TGTGCCAGCAAAACAAGCTCCTACAATGAGCAGTTCTTC.

The rearrangement joins TRBV13 to TRBJ2-5, with D possibly matching TRBD2 (5 bases). The J call is in doubt because the DNA end fits TRBJ2-7 better. The CDR3 is 16 residues long. Germline V gene sequence: CDR1 PRHDT, CDR2 FYEKMQ (reference sequence). The CDR3 coding sequence is TGTGCCAGCAGCCCGAGTACTCACCGGGAAAGCTACGAGCAGTACTTC. Residues: CASSPSTHRESYEQYF.

This sequence joins TRBV2 and TRBJ1-4; D possibly corresponds to TRBD1 (6 bases). The CDR3 sequence is 13 residues long. The ends were cut back, 4 bases at V and 4 bases at J, with 7 bases in the middle. Germline V gene lookup returns CDR1 SNHLY and CDR2 FYNNEI. The DNA of the CDR3 is TGTGCCAGCAGTGCACAGGGTAATGAAAAACTGTTTTTT. Its translation is CASSAQGNEKLFF. Full variable domain (missing parts from reference TRBV2 and TRBJ1-4): EPEVTQTPSHQVTQMGQEVILRCVPISNHLYFYWYRQILGQKVEFLVSFYNNEISEKSEIFDDQFSVERPDGSNFTLKIRSTKLEDSAMYFCASSAQGNEKLFFGSGTQLSVL.